This T cell receptor (beta chain) came from a study of shared clonotypes between healthy human individuals (dated by TCRdb to 2018 to 2021). About the study as a whole: The cohort included three men and a couple of women between 18 and 49 years of age. Between about 0.85 and 9.5 billion PBMCs per donor were obtained by leukapheresis. Blood TCR repertoires of about five healthy adults were deeply sequenced to estimate repertoire size and the extent of clonotype sharing between individuals. Per donor, three plates each were used for CD4 naive and CD4 memory, two for CD8 naive, and one for CD8 memory. Different laboratories and diverse techniques were used to prepare libraries and sequence TCR repertoires, to increase sequencing depth and limit assay-specific biases.

The donors were healthy, HIV-negative adults with no recently reported acute infections or vaccinations. All donors were Caucasian adults living in Nashville, Tennessee, USA. CD4+ T cells were enriched through magnetic negative selection, after which naive cells were positively selected on CD45RA and the remaining negative fraction served as the memory subset. Blood was obtained by leukapheresis, after which PBMCs were separated by Ficoll-Histopaque density gradient centrifugation and cryopreserved in liquid nitrogen vapor phase. Analytical flow cytometry was used to check the purity and quantity of every magnetically sorted T cell population. From each sorted fraction, genomic DNA was isolated and quantified by UV absorbance on a Nanodrop 2000c. With regard to this clone: The target of this receptor is not known. Per-base qualities were not stored, and no clone one base away is much larger.

Broad study findings and their caveats: Naive subsets generally had larger estimated clonotype richness than memory subsets. Rarefaction of sorted-subset datasets indicated incomplete sequencing despite the large sequencing depth. Across several donors, around 5% of naive CD4, around 3.3% of naive CD8, 2.3% of memory CD4, and 0.3% to 0.45% of memory CD8 clonotypes were shared. Because the study included only a small number of donors, the genetic and exposure-history diversity represented was limited. Based on pairwise subsampling, the degree of clonotype sharing among donors was expected to be affected by sequencing depth. Sampling was restricted to blood, and TCR repertoires in tissues likely differ from the TCR repertoires found in blood. Higher generation probabilities were observed for clonotypes shared by all four sorted-subset donors than for non-shared clonotypes.

Using the deep immunoSEQ assay, TCR CDR3 regions were amplified from genomic DNA by multiplex PCR. Extracted genomic DNA from each cell subset was distributed evenly across all wells of several immunoSEQ 96-well plates, and each plate was treated as a replicate. For sorted subsets, about 200 ng genomic DNA, equal to 30,000 or so T cell genomes, was loaded into each replicate PCR. The purified libraries were quantified using a Qubit 3.0 fluorometer, sized with a Bioanalyzer 2100, and then quantified again using the KAPA Library Quantification kit. Every immunoSEQ 96-well plate was sequenced on a dedicated single-read 150-cycle Illumina NextSeq 550 flow cell. The authors' pipeline ran thus. Because only junctional sequences without quality scores were contained in the immunoSEQ output, filtering matching that applied to full-length reads could not be performed. Sequences were annotated with PyIR, a Python wrapper for IgBLAST v1.9, and V/J genes and CDR3 were assigned using IMGT germline references. Reads were removed for weak V/J assignments (E-value above 1e-6), missing CDR3, stop codons, out-of-frame junctions, or ambiguous translated residues. A V3J clonotype was defined by an identical inferred V gene, J gene, and CDR3 amino acid sequence. Percentage overlap between repertoires was calculated by dividing the number of shared unique clonotypes by the size of the smaller repertoire. Three approaches were used to assess repertoire richness: RTK rarefaction, the Chao1 estimator, and Recon v2.1 estimates of unobserved clonotypes. For all TCRbeta clonotypes obtained by the gDNA method from a few donors, generation probabilities were computed with OLGA. The source is immuneACCESS, and TCRdb retained only in-frame sequences with V and J called. Part of the clones is not carried over; for the studies checked, unresolved V genes explain less than half of this, and the remainder is unexplained. Clone size and V and J calls were adopted from that table, with D and trimming inferred from the DNA. For this sample there are 2 million to 2.5 million clones; approximately 95% appear just once. 0.39% of the sample lies in the top ten.

From the cysteine up to the phenylalanine, the CDR3 has a length of 14 residues. Of the read, only the CDR3 DNA is kept; its 42 bases are in frame from base 1. Sequences MDHEN (CDR1) and SYDVKM (CDR2) are obtained from the germline V gene. V and J are trimmed by 7 bases and 1 base, and the gene matches miss 6 bases of the junction. The chain uses TRBV28 and TRBJ2-5; TRBD1 matches 7 bases in the middle. Sample: naive CD4+ T cells from PBMCs. The cell subset or site label of this sample denotes: CD45RA+ positively selected. The TCR comes from a man between 18 and 29 years old in good health. Some clones in this sample may be carry-over from other donors' samples. The CDR3 protein is CASTHRGRQETQYF. The nucleotide sequence is TGTGCCAGCACCCACAGGGGCCGCCAAGAGACCCAGTACTTC. The entire variable domain, with the stretches around the CDR3 drawn from the reference TRBV28 and TRBJ2-5 proteins, is DVKVTQSSRYLVKRTGEKVFLECVQDMDHENMFWYRQDPGLGLRLIYFSYDVKMKEKGDIPEGYSVSREKKERFSLILESASTNQTSMYLCASTHRGRQETQYFGPGTRLLVL.